One and the same sample provided the 26 T cell receptor beta chains below, sequenced in a study of radiation and T cells in renal cell carcinoma (dated by TCRdb to the early 2020s). Explained via the paper, the time point label denotes: blood 4 weeks post-SBRT, at nephrectomy. The treatment or condition label corresponds to: 15 Gy SBRT to primary tumor, nephrectomy 4 weeks later. Library construction relied on the immunoSEQ multiplex PCR assay. This is the immuneACCESS table as TCRdb keeps it, with only in-frame sequences that have V and J called. A part of the clones is gone; compared with another copy, unresolved V genes explain less than half, and the rest is unexplained. The sample table contains around 100,000 clones; only one count was recorded for 70% to 85% of them. The ten largest make up approximately 6.9% of the sample. The specimen was blood, collected from a patient whose treatment included radiotherapy and nephrectomy. All receptors derive from a man in his sixties with renal cell carcinoma.

The CDR3 protein is CASSISPGQGLTEAFF. The CDR3 nucleotides are TGTGCCAGTAGTATATCGCCGGGACAGGGGCTTACTGAAGCTTTCTTT. The V call is TRBV19, the J call TRBJ1-1; 10 nucleotides match TRBD1. The J segment lost 5 bases and the V segment lost 2 bases, leaving 8 bases of the junction unmatched. The CDR3 runs 16 residues. CDR1 and CDR2 (germline): LNHDA, SQIVND (reference sequence). The full variable domain, in which reference TRBV19 and TRBJ1-1 provide the parts outside the CDR3, is DGGITQSPKYLFRKEGQNVTLSCEQNLNHDAMYWYRQDPGQGLRLIYYSQIVNDFQKGDIAEGYSVSREKKESFPLTVTSAQKNPTAFYLCASSISPGQGLTEAFFGQGTRLTVV.

The gene calls are TRBV10-3 and TRBJ2-7; 9 bases line up with TRBD2. V was pared by 6 bases and J by 5 bases, with 5 bases of the junction left unmatched. This CDR3 is 13 amino acids long. Germline V gene sequence: CDR1 ENHRY, CDR2 SYGVKD. The CDR3 nucleotides read TGTGCCATCAGGACGACTAGCGGAGACGAGCAGTACTTC. Translating it yields CAIRTTSGDEQYF.

This chain joins TRBV5-8 and TRBJ2-7, with TRBD1 identical over 7 bases. Germline-derived CDR1 and CDR2 are SGHTS and YDEGEE. The CDR3 spans 16 residues. The J segment lost 1 base and the V segment lost 3 bases, leaving 10 bases of the junction unmatched. The DNA of the CDR3 is TGTGCCAGCAGCTCCCTAAGGGACAGTGTTTCCTACGAGCAGTACTTC. It translates to CASSSLRDSVSYEQYF.

This chain connects TRBV9 to TRBJ2-1, with a possible D match to TRBD2 (5 bases). The V and J ends lost 4 bases and 4 bases respectively, with 9 bases between them. The CDR3 has 13 amino acids. Germline-derived CDR1 and CDR2 are SGDLS and YYNGEE. CDR3 DNA: TGTGCCAGCAGCCCACTAGGTTACAATGAGCAGTTCTTC. Its protein product is CASSPLGYNEQFF.

This clone was observed a few times. The chain joins TRBV10-2 to TRBJ2-1; the match to TRBD2 covers 14 bases. The ends lost 2 bases at V and 9 bases at J; junction bases unmatched: 3. The CDR3 loop spans 15 amino acids. Per germline, CDR1 WSHSY and CDR2 SAAADI. The CDR3 here is CASSEKGLAGGEQFF. The CDR3 DNA sequence: TGCGCCAGCAGTGAGAAAGGACTAGCGGGAGGTGAGCAGTTCTTC.

The gene calls are TRBV7-6 and TRBJ1-2, with D possibly being TRBD1 (6 bases). Germline lookup yields CDR1 SGHVS and CDR2 FNYEAQ. CDR3 length equals 14 residues. V gave up 1 base and J gave up 6 bases, with 12 bases separating them. As DNA, the CDR3 is TGTGCCAGCAGCTTAGGTACAGGGCCCGATGGCTACACCTTC. Translated, it gives CASSLGTGPDGYTF.

The rearrangement links TRBV5-1 to TRBJ1-3; weak D call: TRBD1 (6 bases). The CDR3 length is 16 residues. Trimming left V 5 bases short and J 0 bases short, with 15 bases between. CDR1 and CDR2 from the germline V gene are SGHRS and YFSETQ. The chain's CDR3 is CASRPDSLYSGNTIYF. The CDR3 DNA follows: TGCGCCAGCAGGCCGGACAGTCTCTACTCTGGAAACACCATATATTTT.

The J gene is TRBJ2-3, the V gene TRBV19, with 13 bases aligning to TRBD2. Germline CDR1 reads LNHDA; CDR2 reads SQIVND (reference sequence). V shed 4 bases and J 4 bases; nucleotides not matched to a gene: 5. The CDR3 runs 16 residues. CDR3 residues: CASSKGTSGISDTQYF. For the CDR3, the DNA is TGTGCCAGTAGTAAGGGGACTAGCGGGATATCAGATACGCAGTATTTT.

The chain is built from TRBV27 and TRBJ2-7; possible D gene TRBD1, 5 bases. The V end was cut by 2 bases, the J end by 9 bases, with 17 bases between. This CDR3 contains 14 residues. Germline V lookup: CDR1 MNHEY, CDR2 SMNVEV (reference sequence). CDR3 nucleotides: TGTGCCAGCAGTTTAAGGGGATCACGGGCGATGCAGTACTTC. Its translation is CASSLRGSRAMQYF.

The chain recombines TRBV5-4 with TRBJ2-1; tentative D call: TRBD2 (5 bases). Germline CDR1 reads SGHNT; CDR2 reads YYREEE (reference sequence). This CDR3 contains 14 residues. Trimming left V 0 bases short and J 7 bases short, with 11 bases between. For the CDR3, the DNA is TGTGCCAGCAGCTTGGACCCGGGAAGTAATGAGCAGTTCTTC. Translation: CASSLDPGSNEQFF.

The rearrangement uses TRBV7-6 and TRBJ1-5; D is perhaps TRBD1 (5 bases). CDR1 SGHVS and CDR2 FNYEAQ come from the germline V gene. The CDR3 length is 18 residues. Trimming removed 1 base from V and 5 bases from J, with 21 bases in between. The CDR3 protein is CASSLGPPLGGIYQPQHF. For the CDR3, the DNA is TGTGCCAGCAGCTTAGGTCCCCCCTTGGGGGGAATATATCAGCCCCAGCATTTT. The variable domain in full, completed from reference TRBV7-6 and TRBJ1-5, reads GAGVSQSPRYKVTKRGQDVALRCDPISGHVSLYWYRQALGQGPEFLTYFNYEAQQDKSGLPNDRFSAERPEGSISTLTIQRTEQRDSAMYRCASSLGPPLGGIYQPQHFGDGTRLSIL.

The CDR3 reads CASSLTGRQPQHF. DNA of the CDR3: TGTGCCAGCAGTCTTACAGGGAGGCAGCCCCAGCATTTT. This chain links TRBV5-6 with TRBJ1-5; D is possibly TRBD1 (6 bases). Looked up from germline, CDR1 is SGHDT and CDR2 is YYEEEE. The V gene lost 5 bases and the J gene lost 7 bases, with 13 bases spanning the gap. The CDR3 has 13 amino acids.

The chain recombines TRBV28 with TRBJ2-7; D ambiguous. The CDR3 loop spans 14 amino acids. V lost 5 bases and J 3 bases, leaving 14 bases between the germline ends. Per germline, CDR1 MDHEN and CDR2 SYDVKM. The DNA of the CDR3 is TGTGCCAGCAGTCCACAATCTTGGGGCTACGAGCAGTACTTC. Its translation: CASSPQSWGYEQYF.

This chain uses TRBV6-5 with TRBJ2-3; D call uncertain. V lost 5 bases to trimming and J lost 14 bases, with 14 bases between them. The CDR3 is 11 residues long. The V gene's germline CDR1 is MNHEY and CDR2 SVGAGI. CDR3: CASSTRHKRYF. DNA for the CDR3: TGTGCCAGCAGTACCCGACACAAGCGGTATTTT.

This sequence joins TRBV5-8 and TRBJ2-7; tentative D call: TRBD1 (6 bases). Looked up from germline, CDR1 is SGHTS and CDR2 is YDEGEE. The CDR3 extends over 16 amino acids. V lost 5 bases, J lost 0 bases, and 18 bases lay in between. CDR3 loop: CASRGRQVRFSYEQYF. The CDR3 nucleotides read TGTGCCAGCAGGGGAAGACAGGTGCGTTTCTCCTACGAGCAGTACTTC. The complete variable domain, with remaining parts taken from reference TRBV5-8 and TRBJ2-7, reads EAGVTQSPTHLIKTRGQQATLRCSPISGHTSVYWYQQALGLGLQFLLWYDEGEERNRGNFPPRFSGRQFPNYSSELNVNALELEDSALYLCASRGRQVRFSYEQYFGPGTRLTVT.

The chain joins TRBV5-5 to TRBJ2-1; 10 bases map to TRBD2. The length of the CDR3 is 18 residues. V dropped 0 bases and J dropped 4; count of bases not matched to a gene: 10. Germline V CDR1 and CDR2: SGHKS, YYEKEE (reference sequence). CDR3 amino acids: CASSLGMAAGGTYNEQFF. The CDR3, as DNA: TGTGCCAGCAGCTTGGGGATGGCAGCGGGAGGGACTTACAATGAGCAGTTCTTC.

The V and J genes are TRBV10-2 and TRBJ2-7, with TRBD2 matching 9 bases. Per germline, CDR1 WSHSY and CDR2 SAAADI. V lost 8 bases to trimming and J lost 1 base; unmatched junction nucleotides: 6. CDR3 size: 14 residues. The CDR3 nucleotides read TGCGCCAGCGGAGCGACTAGCGGTTCCTACGAGCAGTACTTC. Translated, it gives CASGATSGSYEQYF.

V usage is TRBV11-2 and J usage is TRBJ1-4, with D unclear. V dropped 0 bases and J dropped 4 bases, with 6 bases sitting between them. The CDR3 has 14 residues. Looked up from germline, CDR1 is SGHAT and CDR2 is FQNNGV. This CDR3 reads CASSLEFDNEKLFF. As DNA, the CDR3 is TGTGCCAGCAGCTTAGAGTTTGATAATGAAAAACTGTTTTTT.

V usage is TRBV11-2 and J usage is TRBJ2-5, with TRBD1 as a possible D gene (6 bases). Germline CDR1 SGHAT, CDR2 FQNNGV. This CDR3 region has 14 residues. V gave up 2 bases and J gave up 2 bases, with 9 bases separating them. CDR3 DNA: TGTGCCAGCAGCTTACGAGGACAGCAAGAGACCCAGTACTTC. Protein: CASSLRGQQETQYF.

V is TRBV4-1 and J is TRBJ1-5; 8 nucleotides align to TRBD1. The junction had 3 bases not matched to a gene; V was cut back by 1 base and J by 4 bases. The CDR3 extends over 15 amino acids. Germline lookup yields CDR1 MGHRA and CDR2 YSYEKL. The CDR3 DNA reads TGCGCCAGCAGCCAAGGGACAGGGTTGAATCAGCCCCAGCATTTT. Its translation: CASSQGTGLNQPQHF.

The chain is built from TRBV7-8 and TRBJ2-2; the D gene is possibly TRBD1 (8 bases). CDR3 length: 16 amino acids. V shed 7 bases and J shed 2 bases, with 17 bases lying between them. The V gene's germline CDR1 is SGHVS and CDR2 FQNEAQ. The CDR3 bases are TGTGCCAGCATCACACAGGGGGGGACTAACACCGGGGAGCTGTTTTTT. Translated, it gives CASITQGGTNTGELFF.

This clone was observed a handful of times. The gene calls are TRBV19 and TRBJ1-2, with 10 bases lining up with TRBD1. Germline V gene sequence: CDR1 LNHDA, CDR2 SQIVND (reference sequence). V shed 8 bases, J shed 0 bases, and the junction held 6 bases outside the gene matches. CDR3 size: 15 residues. CDR3 sequence: CASRDRGLANYGYTF. The CDR3 bases are TGTGCCAGTCGGGACAGGGGACTCGCTAACTATGGCTACACCTTC. Filled out from reference TRBV19 and TRBJ1-2, the complete variable domain reads DGGITQSPKYLFRKEGQNVTLSCEQNLNHDAMYWYRQDPGQGLRLIYYSQIVNDFQKGDIAEGYSVSREKKESFPLTVTSAQKNPTAFYLCASRDRGLANYGYTFGSGTRLTVV.

The gene calls are TRBV29-1 and TRBJ2-3; 13 nucleotides agree with TRBD2. Germline CDR1 SQVTM, CDR2 ANQGSEA. The trim removed 2 bases at V and 2 bases at J, leaving 4 bases unmatched. This CDR3 has 16 residues. The CDR3 loop is CSVERGLAGYTDTQYF. The CDR3 DNA sequence: TGCAGCGTTGAAAGGGGACTAGCGGGATACACAGATACGCAGTATTTT.

The chain carries TRBV5-1 and TRBJ1-2; 9 nucleotides match TRBD1. With V trimmed by 4 bases and J by 7 bases, 8 bases remained unmatched. This CDR3 region has 14 residues. Germline CDR1 is SGHRS and CDR2 is YFSETQ. CDR3 in amino acids: CASSPGQGQGGYTF. As DNA, the CDR3 is TGCGCCAGCAGCCCTGGACAGGGACAGGGTGGCTACACCTTC.

This clone was found once. The rearrangement uses TRBV7-8 and TRBJ2-7; D gene unclear. V was cut by 4 bases and J by 4 bases, with 5 bases left in between. Germline V gene sequence: CDR1 SGHVS, CDR2 FQNEAQ. This CDR3 is 11 amino acids long. The CDR3 spells CASSSPYEQYF. The CDR3 DNA sequence: TGTGCCAGCAGCTCACCGTACGAGCAGTACTTC.

The chain carries TRBV15 and TRBJ2-7, with D unclear. The CDR3 loop spans 13 amino acids. Germline V gene data show CDR1 as LNHNV and CDR2 as YYDKDF (reference sequence). Trimming took 5 bases from V and 0 from J, leaving 8 bases between them. This CDR3 is CATSPRPSYEQYF. CDR3 coding DNA: TGTGCCACCAGCCCTCGGCCCTCCTACGAGCAGTACTTC.